This note documents a single T cell receptor beta chain sequence. Its target is not known. These data are taken from a study of graft-versus-host responses after intestinal transplantation. Study in general: All recipients got anti-thymocyte globulin induction, then tacrolimus and steroids for roughly three years.

Broader study findings: Where graft-donor T cell macrochimerism was present, patients had high graft-versus-host to host-versus-graft clonal ratios in allografts.

Using immunoSEQ multiplex PCR, the repertoire was profiled, and TCRdb retains in-frame clones only, with some absent. The table includes fewer than 15,000 clones, around 85% detected once. Germline CDR1 SGDLS, CDR2 YYNGEE. The trim removed 1 base at V and 4 bases at J, leaving 6 bases unmatched. This CDR3 has 16 amino acids. The sequence came from a human patient who received an intestinal transplant, so some T cells may come from the graft donor. Sequences were derived from PBMCs, sampled roughly 290 days after intestinal transplant. The V call is TRBV9, the J call TRBJ2-3; TRBD2 aligns across 10 bases. This CDR3 is CASSVPLAGIADTQYF. CDR3 DNA: TGTGCCAGCAGCGTACCACTAGCGGGAATCGCAGATACGCAGTATTTT.